What follows are 3 T cell receptor beta chains derived from one specimen sequenced in a study of blood T cells in healthy people across ages (dated by TCRdb to about 2015). Library preparation employed 5' RACE. The reads were generated on an Illumina HiSeq 2500. A second roughly 7 to 11 cycle PCR used a sample-barcoded 5' primer and a J-beta primer mix. Through fastp at Q25 and MiXCR, TCRdb rebuilt clones from the public reads, retaining in-frame beta chains. For every CDR3 protein sequence, its rows merge into one entry that carries the most common genes and DNA. For this sample there are 1.5 million to 2 million distinct CDR3 sequences; roughly 27% appear just once. The ten largest clonotypes hold roughly 8% of the sample. Sequencing was done on a sample of blood. All receptors derive from a woman in her 30s in good health.

CDR3: CASTTGDVKEKLFF. The DNA of the CDR3 is TGTGCCAGTACTACAGGGGATGTGAAGGAAAAACTGTTTTTT. The chain uses TRBV19 and TRBJ1-4; 7 bases are shared with TRBD1. After removal of 7 bases from V and 8 bases from J, the junction contained 10 bases not matched to a gene. The germline V gene has CDR1 LNHDA and CDR2 SQIVND (reference sequence). The CDR3 spans 14 residues.

At least ten counts were recorded for this clonotype. V is TRBV29-1 and J is TRBJ2-5; 12 nucleotides agree with TRBD1. This CDR3 comprises 15 residues. In germline, CDR1 is SQVTM, CDR2 ANQGSEA. The V and J ends lost 5 bases and 1 base, in that order; junction bases with no gene match: 5. The CDR3 nucleotides read TGCAGCGTTCCAGGGACAGGGGGCCGCCAAGAGACCCAGTACTTC. This gives the protein CSVPGTGGRQETQYF.

This clonotype was detected ten times or more. The V and J genes are TRBV20-1 and TRBJ1-2, with D maybe TRBD1 (5 bases). V was shortened by 0 bases and J by 3 bases, with 5 bases between the two germline ends. Germline CDR1 and CDR2: DFQATT and SNEGSKA (reference sequence). The CDR3 sequence is 12 residues long. CDR3 sequence: CSAREGDYGYTF. In DNA form, the CDR3 reads TGCAGTGCTAGAGAAGGGGACTATGGCTACACCTTC.